Below, 18 T cell receptor beta chains from the same sample are listed, as sequenced in a study of T-cell reconstitution after alpha-beta-depleted transplantation in children (dated by TCRdb to 2015 to 2016). Receptor libraries were prepared by PCR. Sequenced on an Illumina HiSeq 2500. To normalize quantification of the TCRbeta repertoire, the TCR libraries were built with molecular barcoding that relied on unique molecular identifiers. TCRdb reran the public reads through fastp at Q25 and MiXCR, keeping productive beta chains. Every entry covers one CDR3 protein and lists the most common genes and DNA from its rows. Recorded for this sample are 65,000 to 85,000 distinct CDR3 sequences; 11% of them occurred a single time. 13% of the sample is in the top ten clones. Interpreted using the paper, the treatment or condition label stands for: allogeneic hematopoietic cell transplantation with graft depleted of TCRalphabeta T cells and CD19 B cells.

The starting material was PBMCs, obtained before TCRalphabeta/CD19-depleted stem cell transplant. These receptors came from a boy aged 5-17 years with acute myeloid leukemia, due to receive a stem cell transplant.

This clonotype was seen at least ten times. V usage is TRBV29-1 and J usage is TRBJ2-7; no clear D gene. This CDR3 is 13 amino acids long. The V end lost 2 bases, the J end lost 6 bases, and 14 bases lay between the germline ends. Germline V gene data show CDR1 as SQVTM and CDR2 as ANQGSEA. The CDR3 loop reads CSVEFSNKGEQYF. CDR3 nucleotide sequence: TGCAGCGTTGAATTCTCCAATAAAGGCGAGCAGTACTTC.

This clonotype was seen ten or more times. This rearrangement joins TRBV30 to TRBJ1-1; possible D gene TRBD1, 5 bases. The V gene's germline CDR1 is GTSNPN and CDR2 SVGIG (reference sequence). Deletions cut 3 bases from V and 2 bases from J, with 13 bases between. The CDR3 covers 14 residues. CDR3: CAWRDWDGNTEAFF. The CDR3 coding sequence is TGTGCCTGGAGGGATTGGGACGGCAACACTGAAGCTTTCTTT.

This clonotype was counted at least ten times. The chain employs TRBV12-3 or TRBV12-4 and TRBJ2-7; unclear D gene. The CDR3 spans 15 residues. V gave up 2 bases and J gave up 6 bases, with 17 bases separating them. CDR3 bases: TGTGCCAGCAGTTTAAAGTGCCAGGTCCGGGCCGAGCAGTACGTC. This encodes CASSLKCQVRAEQYV.

This clonotype has at least ten counts. CDR3 in DNA: TGTGCCAGCAGACCTTCTAGCGGAGGTTTCGGCGGGGAGCTGTTTTTT. This codes for CASRPSSGGFGGELFF. The rearrangement uses TRBV6-5 and TRBJ2-2; 7 nucleotides match TRBD2. The CDR3 has 16 amino acids. The germline gives CDR1 MNHEY, CDR2 SVGAGI. Trimming cost V 6 bases and J 7 bases; bases outside gene matches: 14.

This clonotype has ten or more counts. The rearrangement uses TRBV12-3 or TRBV12-4 and TRBJ1-2; the match to TRBD1 covers 7 bases. The CDR3 contains 15 residues. V lost 3 bases, J lost 3 bases, and 7 bases stayed unmatched. CDR3 loop: CASSLAGGPDYGYTF. CDR3 nucleotide sequence: TGTGCCAGCAGTTTGGCAGGGGGTCCCGACTATGGCTACACCTTC.

This clonotype has at least ten counts. The J gene is TRBJ2-5, the V gene TRBV20-1; 10 nucleotides agree with TRBD2. The germline V gene encodes CDR1 DFQATT and CDR2 SNEGSKA (reference sequence). Unmatched junction bases numbered 6, after V lost 0 bases and J lost 2 bases. This CDR3 spans 16 amino acids. The CDR3 bases are TGCAGTGCTAGAGAACCTACTAGCGGGGCACAAGAGACCCAGTACTTC. Protein: CSAREPTSGAQETQYF.

There are many counts of this clonotype. The chain couples TRBV12-3 or TRBV12-4 to TRBJ2-3; possible D gene TRBD2, 6 bases. Trimming removed 6 bases at V and 0 bases at J, with 16 bases between. This CDR3 spans 16 amino acids. In DNA form, the CDR3 reads TGTGCCAGCAGAAGAAGGGACTTAGCTAGCACAGATACGCAGTATTTT. This translates into CASRRRDLASTDTQYF.

This clonotype has at least ten counts. The chain recombines TRBV2 with TRBJ2-6; D is unclear. Germline assignment: CDR1 SNHLY and CDR2 FYNNEI. This CDR3 has 15 residues. V was pared by 6 bases and J by 2 bases, with 11 bases between. CDR3 nucleotide sequence: TGTGCCAGCAGCCTTTCCATGGCTGGGGCCAACGTCCTGACTTTC. Its protein is CASSLSMAGANVLTF.

This clonotype was seen ten or more times. The CDR3 protein is CASLPVAGSTDTQYF. CDR3 in DNA: TGTGCCAGCCTTCCGGTAGCGGGTAGCACAGATACGCAGTATTTT. V usage is TRBV5-5 and J usage is TRBJ2-3, with 7 bases that match TRBD2. Per the germline V gene, CDR1 is SGHKS and CDR2 is YYEKEE (reference sequence). CDR3 length: 15 amino acids. Unmatched junction bases numbered 8, after V lost 7 bases and J lost 0 bases.

This clonotype was seen ten or more times. The chain is built from TRBV2 and TRBJ2-4; D gene ambiguous. CDR1 is SNHLY, CDR2 FYNNEI, per germline. The CDR3 is made up of 13 amino acids. Trimming left V 7 bases short and J 8 bases short, with 15 bases between. The CDR3, as DNA: TGTGCCAGCAATTGGTCAGGTCGGGACATTCAGTACTTC. Residues: CASNWSGRDIQYF.

Many counts were recorded for this clonotype. The chain is built from TRBV7-2 and TRBJ2-7; D might be TRBD1 (8 bases). V lost 1 base to trimming and J lost 2 bases, with 15 bases between them. The CDR3 runs 16 residues. CDR1 SGHTA and CDR2 FQGNSA come from the germline V gene. The CDR3 coding sequence is TGTGCCAGCAGCTTAGTAAGCGGGACAGGTGCCTACGAGCAGTACTTC. Translating gives CASSLVSGTGAYEQYF.

This clonotype came up many times. DNA of the CDR3: TGCAGCCTCTTGAAAGGGGGCAATGAGCAGTTCTTC. Protein sequence: CSLLKGGNEQFF. The chain links TRBV29-1 to TRBJ2-1, with D tentatively TRBD1 (6 bases). V was shortened by 8 bases and J by 6 bases, with 14 bases between the two germline ends. This CDR3 has 12 residues. Germline V gene lookup returns CDR1 SQVTM and CDR2 ANQGSEA.

This clonotype was recorded many times. The chain links TRBV4-1 to TRBJ2-2; 10 bases are shared with TRBD2. V dropped 2 bases and J dropped 0; count of bases not matched to a gene: 15. The CDR3 is made up of 21 amino acids. CDR1 and CDR2 (germline): MGHRA, YSYEKL. CDR3 coding DNA: TGCGCCAGCAGCCAATTTTGGGTGGATAGACTAGCGGGTACGAACACCGGGGAGCTGTTTTTT. Its translation: CASSQFWVDRLAGTNTGELFF.

This clonotype was seen at least ten times. This chain connects TRBV5-6 to TRBJ2-2, with 9 bases aligning to TRBD1. The ends lost 4 bases at V and 6 bases at J; junction bases unmatched: 10. Germline lookup yields CDR1 SGHDT and CDR2 YYEEEE. CDR3 size: 16 residues. CDR3 in DNA: TGTGCCAGCAGCCCCACGGGACAGGGTTATGCCGGGGAGCTGTTTTTT. Residues: CASSPTGQGYAGELFF.

This clonotype was picked up a small number of times. V is TRBV7-8 and J is TRBJ1-1; D gene ambiguous. CDR1 and CDR2 (germline): SGHVS, FQNEAQ. CDR3 length: 15 residues. V lost 5 bases and J 5 bases, leaving 18 bases between the germline ends. This chain's CDR3 is CASSLGGRGSTEAFF. The CDR3, as DNA: TGTGCCAGCAGCCTAGGCGGACGTGGAAGTACTGAAGCTTTCTTT.

This clonotype was seen at least ten times. The gene calls are TRBV15 and TRBJ2-7; D gene ambiguous. Germline CDR1 and CDR2: LNHNV and YYDKDF (reference sequence). The CDR3 has 13 amino acids. Trimming shortened V by 1 base and J by 3 bases, and 7 bases separated the two germline ends. The CDR3 coding sequence is TGTGCCACCAGCAGAGGACGGATCTACGAGCAGTACTTC. The encoded protein is CATSRGRIYEQYF.

This clonotype was counted at least ten times. V usage is TRBV25-1 and J usage is TRBJ2-7; 10 nucleotides match TRBD2. Germline V gives CDR1 MGHDK, CDR2 SYGVNS. Trimming at V came to 4 bases and at J to 2 bases, leaving 5 bases not matched to a gene. The CDR3 runs 15 residues. DNA of the CDR3: TGTGCCAGCAGTGGATGGACTAGCGGCACCTACGAGCAGTACTTC. Protein: CASSGWTSGTYEQYF.

This clonotype was counted many times. The CDR3: CASSQARGWDEKLFF. The DNA for the CDR3 is TGCGCCAGCAGCCAAGCGAGGGGGTGGGATGAAAAACTGTTTTTT. The gene calls are TRBV4-1 and TRBJ1-4, with D possibly TRBD1 on 6 matching bases. Trimming cost V 1 base and J 6 bases, with 12 bases left between them. The CDR3 sequence is 15 residues long. The germline V gene encodes CDR1 MGHRA and CDR2 YSYEKL.